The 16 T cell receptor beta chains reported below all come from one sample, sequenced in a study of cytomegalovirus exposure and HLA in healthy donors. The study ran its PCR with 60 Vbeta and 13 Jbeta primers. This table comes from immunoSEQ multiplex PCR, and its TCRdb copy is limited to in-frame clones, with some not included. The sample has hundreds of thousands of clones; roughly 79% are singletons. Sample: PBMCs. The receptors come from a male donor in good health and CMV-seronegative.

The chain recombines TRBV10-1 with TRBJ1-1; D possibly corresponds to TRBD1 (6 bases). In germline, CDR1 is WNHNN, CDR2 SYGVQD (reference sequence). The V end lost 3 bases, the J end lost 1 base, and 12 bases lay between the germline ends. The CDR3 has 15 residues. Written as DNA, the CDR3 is TGCGCCAGCAGTGACCCCGGGACACGGAACACTGAAGCTTTCTTT. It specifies CASSDPGTRNTEAFF.

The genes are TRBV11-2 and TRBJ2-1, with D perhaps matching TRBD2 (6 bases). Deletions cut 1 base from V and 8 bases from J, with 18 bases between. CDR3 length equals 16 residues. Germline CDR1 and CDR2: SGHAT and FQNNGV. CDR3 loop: CASSLGTYGSLHEQFF. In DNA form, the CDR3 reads TGTGCCAGCAGCTTAGGAACTTACGGGAGCTTACATGAGCAGTTCTTC.

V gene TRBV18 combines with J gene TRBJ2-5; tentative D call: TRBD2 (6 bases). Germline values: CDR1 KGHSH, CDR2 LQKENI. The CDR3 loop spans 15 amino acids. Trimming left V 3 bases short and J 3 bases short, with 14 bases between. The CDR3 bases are TGTGCCAGCTCACCCAGACTAGAGTCAAAAGAGACCCAGTACTTC. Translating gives CASSPRLESKETQYF.

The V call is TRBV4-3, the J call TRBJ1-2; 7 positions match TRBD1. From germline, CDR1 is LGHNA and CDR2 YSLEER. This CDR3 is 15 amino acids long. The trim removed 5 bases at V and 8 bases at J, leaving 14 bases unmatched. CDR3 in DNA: TGCGCCAGCAGCGAGGACCTGAGGGGGCCGGGGGGCTACACCTTC. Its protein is CASSEDLRGPGGYTF.

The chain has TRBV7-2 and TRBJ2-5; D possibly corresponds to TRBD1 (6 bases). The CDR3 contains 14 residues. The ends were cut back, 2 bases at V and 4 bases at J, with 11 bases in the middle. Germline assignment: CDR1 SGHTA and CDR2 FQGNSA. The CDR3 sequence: CASSLQGLGETQYF. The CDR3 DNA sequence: TGTGCCAGCAGCTTACAGGGGTTGGGAGAGACCCAGTACTTC.

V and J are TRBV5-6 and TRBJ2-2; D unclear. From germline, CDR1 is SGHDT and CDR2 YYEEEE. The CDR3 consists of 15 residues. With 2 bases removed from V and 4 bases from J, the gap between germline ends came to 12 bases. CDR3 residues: CASSFYSRGTGELFF. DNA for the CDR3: TGTGCCAGCAGCTTTTACAGTCGTGGCACCGGGGAGCTGTTTTTT.

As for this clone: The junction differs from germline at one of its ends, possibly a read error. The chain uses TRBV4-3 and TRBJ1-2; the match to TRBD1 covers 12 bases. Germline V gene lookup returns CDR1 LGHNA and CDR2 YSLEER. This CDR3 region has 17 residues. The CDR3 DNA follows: TGCGCCAGCAGCCAAGGTCGTCTCGGGACAGGGGGCCATGGCCACACCTTC. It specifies CASSQGRLGTGGHGHTF.

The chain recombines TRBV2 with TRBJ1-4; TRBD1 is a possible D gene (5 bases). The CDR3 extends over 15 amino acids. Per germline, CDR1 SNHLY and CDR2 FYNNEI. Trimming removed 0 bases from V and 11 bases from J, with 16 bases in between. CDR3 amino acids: CASSEASPPGGKLFF. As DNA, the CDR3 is TGTGCCAGCAGTGAAGCAAGCCCGCCGGGGGGGAAACTGTTTTTT.

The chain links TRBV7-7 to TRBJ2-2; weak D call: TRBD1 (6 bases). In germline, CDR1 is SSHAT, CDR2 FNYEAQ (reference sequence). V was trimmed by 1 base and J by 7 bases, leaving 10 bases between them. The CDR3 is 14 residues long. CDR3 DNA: TGTGCCAGCAGCTTAGGACAGGCTAACGGGGAGCTGTTTTTT. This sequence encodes CASSLGQANGELFF.

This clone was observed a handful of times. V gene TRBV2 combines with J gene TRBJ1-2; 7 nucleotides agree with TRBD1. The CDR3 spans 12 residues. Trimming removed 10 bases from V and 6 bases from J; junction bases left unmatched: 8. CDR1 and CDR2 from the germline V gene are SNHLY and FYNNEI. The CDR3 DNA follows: TGTGCCACAGGGAAGGGGGCTGATGGCTACACCTTC. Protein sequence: CATGKGADGYTF.

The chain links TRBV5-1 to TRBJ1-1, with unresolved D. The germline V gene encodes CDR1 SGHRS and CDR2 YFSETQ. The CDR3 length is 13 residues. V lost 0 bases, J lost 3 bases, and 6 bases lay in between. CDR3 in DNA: TGCGCCAGCAGCTTGGCGACATACACTGAAGCTTTCTTT. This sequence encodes CASSLATYTEAFF. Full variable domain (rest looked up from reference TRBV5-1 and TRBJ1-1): KAGVTQTPRYLIKTRGQQVTLSCSPISGHRSVSWYQQTPGQGLQFLFEYFSETQRNKGNFPGRFSGRQFSNSRSEMNVSTLELGDSALYLCASSLATYTEAFFGQGTRLTVV.

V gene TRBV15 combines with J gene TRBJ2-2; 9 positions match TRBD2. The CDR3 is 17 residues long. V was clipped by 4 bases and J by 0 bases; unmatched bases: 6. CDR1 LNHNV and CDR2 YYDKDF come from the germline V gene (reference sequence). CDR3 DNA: TGTGCCACCAGCATGACTTTAGCGGGGGCGAACACCGGGGAGCTGTTTTTT. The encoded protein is CATSMTLAGANTGELFF.

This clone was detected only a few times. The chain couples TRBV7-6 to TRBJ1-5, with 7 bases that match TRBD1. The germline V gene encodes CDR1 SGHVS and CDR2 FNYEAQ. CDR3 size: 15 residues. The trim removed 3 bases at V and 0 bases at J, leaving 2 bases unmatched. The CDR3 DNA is TGTGCCAGCAGCTTTGACAGGGATAGCAATCAGCCCCAGCATTTT. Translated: CASSFDRDSNQPQHF. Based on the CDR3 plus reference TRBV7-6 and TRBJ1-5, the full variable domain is GAGVSQSPRYKVTKRGQDVALRCDPISGHVSLYWYRQALGQGPEFLTYFNYEAQQDKSGLPNDRFSAERPEGSISTLTIQRTEQRDSAMYRCASSFDRDSNQPQHFGDGTRLSIL.

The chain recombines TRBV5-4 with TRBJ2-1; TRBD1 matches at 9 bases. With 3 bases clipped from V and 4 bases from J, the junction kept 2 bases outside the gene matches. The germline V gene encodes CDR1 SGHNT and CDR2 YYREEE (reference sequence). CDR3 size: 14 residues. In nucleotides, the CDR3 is TGTGCCAGCAGCTCAGACAGGGGGTACAATGAGCAGTTCTTC. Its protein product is CASSSDRGYNEQFF.

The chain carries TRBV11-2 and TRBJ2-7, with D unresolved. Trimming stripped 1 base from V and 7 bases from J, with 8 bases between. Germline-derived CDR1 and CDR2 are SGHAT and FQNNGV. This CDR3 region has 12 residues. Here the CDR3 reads CASSLGGKEQYF. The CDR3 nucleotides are TGTGCCAGCAGCTTAGGAGGTAAAGAGCAGTACTTC.

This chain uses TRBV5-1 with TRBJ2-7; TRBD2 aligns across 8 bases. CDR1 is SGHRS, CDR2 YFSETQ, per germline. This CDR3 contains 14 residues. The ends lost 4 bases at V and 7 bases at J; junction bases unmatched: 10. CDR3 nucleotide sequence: TGCGCCAGCAGCCCGGGCGGGGGGCCCTTTGAGCAGTACTTC. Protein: CASSPGGGPFEQYF.